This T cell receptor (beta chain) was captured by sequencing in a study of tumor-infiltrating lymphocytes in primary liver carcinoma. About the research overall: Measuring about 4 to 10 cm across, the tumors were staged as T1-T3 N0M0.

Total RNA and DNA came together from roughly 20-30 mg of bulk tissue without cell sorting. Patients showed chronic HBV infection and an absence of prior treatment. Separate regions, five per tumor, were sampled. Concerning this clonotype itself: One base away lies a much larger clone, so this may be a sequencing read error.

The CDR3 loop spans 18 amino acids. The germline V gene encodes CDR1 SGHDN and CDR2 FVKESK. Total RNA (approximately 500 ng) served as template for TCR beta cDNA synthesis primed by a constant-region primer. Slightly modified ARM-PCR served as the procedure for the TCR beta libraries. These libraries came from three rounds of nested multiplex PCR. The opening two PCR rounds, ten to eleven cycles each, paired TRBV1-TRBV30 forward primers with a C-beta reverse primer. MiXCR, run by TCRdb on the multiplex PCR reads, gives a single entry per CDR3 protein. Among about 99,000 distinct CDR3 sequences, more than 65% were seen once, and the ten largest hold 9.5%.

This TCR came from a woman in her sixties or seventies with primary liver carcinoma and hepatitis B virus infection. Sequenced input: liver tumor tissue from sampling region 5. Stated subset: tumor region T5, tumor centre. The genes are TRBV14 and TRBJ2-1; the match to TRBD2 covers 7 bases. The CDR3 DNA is TGTGCCAGCTGCCAACGACAACTAGCGCGGAAATCCTACAATGAGCAGTTCTTC. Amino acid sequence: CASCQRQLARKSYNEQFF.